Listed here are 28 T cell receptor beta chains from one sample, sequenced in a study of blood T cell repertoires in COVID-19. The protocol was immunoSEQ multiplex PCR, while the TCRdb copy is restricted to in-frame clones and leaves out a portion. The sample gives 150,000 to 200,000 clones, approximately 90% of which show up once; 20% to 25% is in the top ten. The sequencing sample was made of peripheral blood. These receptors were taken from a man aged 55 to 70 with active or convalescent COVID-19.

This clone has a single count. The chain joins TRBV5-5 to TRBJ1-6; 9 bases match TRBD1. Germline V CDR1 and CDR2: SGHKS, YYEKEE (reference sequence). V lost 4 bases and J lost 9; bases outside the gene matches: 11. The CDR3 is made up of 16 amino acids. The CDR3 DNA is TGTGCCAGCAGCCTAAACCCCGGGACAGGGACTTCACCCCTCCACTTT. Its protein is CASSLNPGTGTSPLHF.

The J gene is TRBJ2-1, the V gene TRBV7-3, with a weak D call TRBD2 (7 bases). V gave up 4 bases and J gave up 2 bases, with 15 bases separating them. Per the germline V gene, CDR1 is SGHTA and CDR2 is FQGTGA. This CDR3 is built from 16 residues. The CDR3 is CASSSMMGGPYNEQFF. CDR3 nucleotides: TGTGCCAGCAGCTCCATGATGGGGGGGCCCTACAATGAGCAGTTCTTC.

This clone has just one count. The rearrangement links TRBV19 to TRBJ2-2, with TRBD1 matching 7 bases. CDR3 length: 16 amino acids. Trimming took 4 bases from V and 4 from J; bases not matched to a gene: 9. The germline CDR1 and CDR2 sequences are LNHDA and SQIVND (reference sequence). CDR3 bases: TGTGCCAGTAGTACACCAAGGGGGCGCGGCACCGGGGAGCTGTTTTTT. This sequence encodes CASSTPRGRGTGELFF.

The CDR3 coding sequence is TGTGCCAGCACTAGCGGGAAAGCCTACGAGCAGTACTTC. Translated, it gives CASTSGKAYEQYF. The rearrangement uses TRBV5-4 and TRBJ2-7, with 9 bases matching TRBD2. V gave up 6 bases and J gave up 2 bases; unmatched junction bases: 3. CDR3 length: 13 residues. Germline V gives CDR1 SGHNT, CDR2 YYREEE (reference sequence).

The J gene is TRBJ2-1, the V gene TRBV7-2, with D possibly TRBD1 on 5 matching bases. The ends were cut back, 5 bases at V and 7 bases at J, with 9 bases in the middle. CDR3 size: 12 residues. The germline V gene has CDR1 SGHTA and CDR2 FQGNSA. CDR3 coding DNA: TGTGCCAGCAGCATTAACAGGAATGAGCAGTTCTTC. Amino acid sequence: CASSINRNEQFF.

The J gene is TRBJ2-7, the V gene TRBV5-5; tentative D call: TRBD1 (6 bases). The CDR3 loop spans 14 amino acids. Between the trimmed V and J ends, which lost 6 bases and 2 bases, there was a span of 15 bases. Germline CDR1 SGHKS, CDR2 YYEKEE (reference sequence). CDR3 coding DNA: TGTGCCAGCACCCGGGACATCCGGCCCTACGAGCAGTACTTC. Protein sequence: CASTRDIRPYEQYF.

This clone was seen more than once but under ten times. The chain couples TRBV6-1 to TRBJ2-7; weak D call: TRBD1 (5 bases). The germline gives CDR1 MNHNS, CDR2 SASEGT. The V end lost 1 base, the J end lost 4 bases, and 11 bases lay between the germline ends. The CDR3 totals 14 residues. The CDR3 bases are TGTGCCAGCAGTGAAGGGGGCAGGGAATACGAGCAGTACTTC. It codes for CASSEGGREYEQYF.

The chain combines TRBV3-1 (or the pseudogene TRBV3-2) with TRBJ1-4, with 9 nucleotides matching TRBD1. After removal of 1 base from V and 11 bases from J, the junction contained 8 bases not matched to a gene. Germline assignment: CDR1 LGHDT and CDR2 YNNKEL (reference sequence). This CDR3 is built from 15 residues. The DNA of the CDR3 is TGTGCCAGCAGCCAAGGGCAAACAGGGGGCGGGAAACTGTTTTTT. Its translation: CASSQGQTGGGKLFF.

In its sample, this clone was seen once. The chain combines TRBV18 with TRBJ2-7; 7 bases fit TRBD1. The V gene end was trimmed by 6 bases and the J gene end by 3 bases; junction bases not matched to a gene: 8. This CDR3 is built from 14 residues. Germline assignment: CDR1 KGHSH and CDR2 LQKENI. CDR3: CASSPTGENYEQYF. The CDR3 DNA reads as TGTGCCAGCTCCCCTACAGGGGAAAACTACGAGCAGTACTTC.

The chain links TRBV5-8 to TRBJ2-1; D possibly corresponds to TRBD1 (6 bases). Trimming pared 2 bases from V and 6 bases from J, leaving 15 bases between. The germline V gene has CDR1 SGHTS and CDR2 YDEGEE. This CDR3 spans 15 amino acids. As DNA, the CDR3 is TGTGCCAGCAGCTTCCGGACAGCTTGGGGCAATGAGCAGTTCTTC. This translates into CASSFRTAWGNEQFF.

The chain has TRBV30 and TRBJ2-5; the match to TRBD2 covers 9 bases. CDR1 GTSNPN and CDR2 SVGIG come from the germline V gene (reference sequence). The CDR3 totals 14 residues. The V gene end was trimmed by 4 bases and the J gene end by 1 base; junction bases not matched to a gene: 4. The CDR3 region has the DNA TGTGCCTGGAACCGCGGGGGGGCCCAAGAGACCCAGTACTTC. Amino acid sequence: CAWNRGGAQETQYF.

The chain carries TRBV18 and TRBJ2-5; 7 bases agree with TRBD1. V was pared by 5 bases and J by 1 base, with 7 bases of the junction left unmatched. CDR1 is KGHSH, CDR2 LQKENI, per germline. The CDR3 loop spans 15 amino acids. CDR3 sequence (DNA): TGTGCCAGCTCAGTTAGGACAGGTGTCCAAGAGACCCAGTACTTC. As protein: CASSVRTGVQETQYF.

V gene TRBV11-2 combines with J gene TRBJ1-4, with 9 nucleotides matching TRBD1. The CDR3 totals 16 residues. Germline V gene lookup returns CDR1 SGHAT and CDR2 FQNNGV. V gave up 3 bases and J gave up 7 bases; unmatched junction bases: 9. The CDR3 here is CASSFSPGTGFEKLFF. DNA for the CDR3: TGTGCCAGCAGCTTTTCTCCCGGGACAGGGTTTGAAAAACTGTTTTTT. Variable domain in full (rest from reference TRBV11-2 and TRBJ1-4): EAGVAQSPRYKIIEKRQSVAFWCNPISGHATLYWYQQILGQGPKLLIQFQNNGVVDDSQLPKDRFSAERLKGVDSTLKIQPAKLEDSAVYLCASSFSPGTGFEKLFFGSGTQLSVL.

The V and J genes are TRBV10-3 and TRBJ2-7, with 11 bases aligning to TRBD1. V lost 5 bases and J lost 2; bases outside the gene matches: 2. CDR3 length equals 14 residues. Germline lookup yields CDR1 ENHRY and CDR2 SYGVKD. The CDR3 sequence: CAISPGQGAYEQYF. CDR3 nucleotide sequence: TGTGCCATCAGTCCGGGACAGGGGGCCTACGAGCAGTACTTC.

The chain uses TRBV2 and TRBJ1-6, with unresolved D. V lost 5 bases and J lost 0, with 14 bases in between. Looked up from germline, CDR1 is SNHLY and CDR2 is FYNNEI. The length of the CDR3 is 17 residues. CDR3 loop: CASSSSGVSSYNSPLHF. The CDR3 DNA reads TGTGCCAGCAGTTCAAGCGGGGTGAGCTCCTATAATTCACCCCTCCACTTT.

The chain combines TRBV27 with TRBJ1-1; 7 positions agree with TRBD1. Germline loops: CDR1 MNHEY, CDR2 SMNVEV (reference sequence). The CDR3 has 15 amino acids. V was pared by 5 bases and J by 2 bases, with 8 bases of the junction left unmatched. CDR3 bases: TGTGCCAGCAGTCTTACCGGGACAGTAAACACTGAAGCTTTCTTT. It specifies CASSLTGTVNTEAFF.

This chain links TRBV7-9 with TRBJ2-3; possible D gene TRBD1, 5 bases. The V gene lost 3 bases and the J gene lost 3 bases, with 7 bases spanning the gap. This CDR3 spans 13 amino acids. Per the germline V gene, CDR1 is SEHNR and CDR2 is FQNEAQ (reference sequence). The CDR3 sequence is CASSFQGTDTQYF. CDR3 in DNA: TGTGCCAGCAGCTTCCAGGGTACAGATACGCAGTATTTT.

J is TRBJ1-1 and V is TRBV4-1; possible D gene TRBD1, 5 bases. V shed 0 bases and J shed 4 bases, with 15 bases lying between them. The CDR3 has 16 amino acids. Germline CDR1 reads MGHRA; CDR2 reads YSYEKL. This CDR3 reads CASSQDLGRVATEAFF. CDR3 sequence (DNA): TGCGCCAGCAGCCAAGATTTGGGCAGGGTCGCCACTGAAGCTTTCTTT.

The V gene is TRBV6-5, the J gene TRBJ1-4; D perhaps matches TRBD1 (6 bases). The germline V and J ends were trimmed by 8 bases and 6 bases, with 19 bases remaining between them. CDR1 and CDR2 (germline): MNHEY, SVGAGI. The CDR3 is 15 amino acids. Written as DNA, the CDR3 is TGTGCCAGCGGAATAGAAAACAGGGTTCATGAAAAACTGTTTTTT. Amino acid sequence: CASGIENRVHEKLFF.

This rearrangement joins TRBV5-4 to TRBJ2-3; a possible D gene is TRBD1 (5 bases). The CDR3 runs to 17 residues. CDR1 and CDR2 from the germline V gene are SGHNT and YYREEE (reference sequence). The V end was cut by 1 base, the J end by 4 bases, with 19 bases between. CDR3 loop: CASSLFHSGITADTQYF. The CDR3 DNA reads TGTGCCAGCAGCTTGTTTCACTCAGGGATCACGGCAGATACGCAGTATTTT.

The chain is built from TRBV7-3 and TRBJ2-5, with D maybe TRBD2 (6 bases). The CDR3 has 16 residues. V was pared by 2 bases and J by 4 bases, with 17 bases between. Germline lookup yields CDR1 SGHTA and CDR2 FQGTGA. CDR3 nucleotides: TGTGCCAGCAGCTTAGTAGGCGGGGTACGGGGAGAGACCCAGTACTTC. The encoded protein is CASSLVGGVRGETQYF.

J is TRBJ2-5 and V is TRBV3-1 (or the pseudogene TRBV3-2); no clear D. The CDR3 runs to 16 residues. V shed 1 base and J shed 2 bases, with 14 bases lying between them. Germline V gene lookup returns CDR1 LGHDT and CDR2 YNNKEL (reference sequence). The CDR3 DNA reads TGTGCCAGCAGCCAAGTGAAGCCACTAATACAAGAGACCCAGTACTTC. Its translation: CASSQVKPLIQETQYF.

This chain joins TRBV2 and TRBJ2-7, with 8 bases fitting TRBD2. Germline V CDR1 and CDR2: SNHLY, FYNNEI. The CDR3 loop spans 16 amino acids. Losses at the gene ends were 1 base for V and 6 bases for J; bases not matched to a gene: 11. CDR3 sequence (DNA): TGTGCCAGCAGTGAAGGCGGGGGTGGACTAGCTAGCGAGCAGTACTTC. Translated, it gives CASSEGGGGLASEQYF.

A remark on this clone: This same CDR3 is encoded by further DNA sequences in the sample. J is TRBJ1-6 and V is TRBV11-2; D is undetermined. The CDR3 is 17 residues long. V was cut by 5 bases and J by 0 bases, with 14 bases left in between. Germline V lookup: CDR1 SGHAT, CDR2 FQNNGV. CDR3 amino acids: CASSPSTVSSYNSPLHF. The CDR3 coding sequence is TGTGCCAGCAGCCCGTCCACCGTGAGCTCCTATAATTCACCCCTCCACTTT.

This clone was recorded only once. The gene calls are TRBV19 and TRBJ2-4, with 9 nucleotides matching TRBD2. V gave up 0 bases and J gave up 2 bases; unmatched junction bases: 11. The CDR3 runs 19 residues. Germline assignment: CDR1 LNHDA and CDR2 SQIVND (reference sequence). DNA for the CDR3: TGTGCCAGTAGTATAGAGCTAGCGGGGACGGGGGGAACCAAAAACATTCAGTACTTC. Its protein product is CASSIELAGTGGTKNIQYF.

V and J are TRBV19 and TRBJ2-3, with D perhaps TRBD2 (5 bases). V lost 7 bases, J lost 5 bases, and 13 bases lay in between. CDR1 and CDR2 (germline): LNHDA, SQIVND (reference sequence). The CDR3 has 13 residues. Here the CDR3 reads CASTKNEGDTQYF. CDR3 DNA sequence: TGTGCCAGTACCAAAAACGAGGGAGATACGCAGTATTTT.

The V and J genes are TRBV5-3 and TRBJ1-5; maybe TRBD1 (6 bases). TRBV5-3 is reported as an ORF; its role is uncertain. The CDR3 is 16 residues long. V was pared by 0 bases and J by 5 bases, with 15 bases between. The CDR3 spells CARSLVLRRGDQPQHF. CDR3 nucleotide sequence: TGTGCCAGAAGCTTGGTCCTTCGCAGGGGTGATCAGCCCCAGCATTTT.

The chain recombines TRBV6-5 with TRBJ2-3, with D possibly being TRBD1 (5 bases). V lost 5 bases, J lost 5 bases, and 17 bases lay in between. Germline V lookup: CDR1 MNHEY, CDR2 SVGAGI. This CDR3 spans 15 amino acids. In DNA, the CDR3 is TGTGCCAGCAGTACCGCCCGCCAGGGCGGAGATACGCAGTATTTT. Its protein is CASSTARQGGDTQYF.